These T cell receptor beta chains were read from a single sample in a study of cytomegalovirus exposure and HLA in healthy donors. The assay was immunoSEQ multiplex PCR, and TCRdb's table has in-frame clones only and misses some. The table has under 150,000 clones, approximately 80% seen once; the top ten hold approximately 10%. The specimen was PBMCs. These receptors were taken from a male donor in good health and CMV-seropositive. The CDR3 runs from the conserved cysteine through the conserved F or W. The order of the fields is D gene, V gene, clone size, J gene, CDR3 length, CDR3 DNA, CDR3 protein. D genes are given only for firm matches. Clone sizes are given selectively: once, few, many, or a class where the clone is expanded.

D gene: NA
V gene: TRBV7-2
clone size: NA
J gene: TRBJ1-1
CDR3 length: 14
CDR3 DNA: TGTGCCAGCCCGAGGGGGGGGAAGAACACTGAAGCTTTCTTT
CDR3 protein: CASPRGGKNTEAFF

D gene: NA
V gene: TRBV9
clone size: NA
J gene: TRBJ2-2
CDR3 length: 14
CDR3 DNA: TGTGCCAGCAGCGAGGGGTCGCGCACCGGGGAGCTGTTTTTT
CDR3 protein: CASSEGSRTGELFF

D gene: NA
V gene: TRBV5-8
clone size: once
J gene: TRBJ1-5
CDR3 length: 17
CDR3 DNA: TGTGCCAGCAGCTTAGCGCTTGGGAGAACGGGCAATCAGCCCCAGCATTTT
CDR3 protein: CASSLALGRTGNQPQHF

D gene: TRBD2
V gene: TRBV28
clone size: NA
J gene: TRBJ2-7
CDR3 length: 20
CDR3 DNA: TGTGCCAGCAGCCATTTAGTAGGGTTCGGTGGGCTAGCGGCTTCCTACGAGCAGTACTTC
CDR3 protein: CASSHLVGFGGLAASYEQYF

D gene: TRBD1
V gene: TRBV2
clone size: NA
J gene: TRBJ1-2
CDR3 length: 14
CDR3 DNA: TGTGCCAGCAGTAGTTCGACCGGGACAGGGGGCGAGGACTTC
CDR3 protein: CASSSSTGTGGEDF

D gene: TRBD1
V gene: TRBV9
clone size: NA
J gene: TRBJ2-5
CDR3 length: 13
CDR3 DNA: TGTGCCAGCAGCGGGACAGGGGGGCAGACCCAGTACTTC
CDR3 protein: CASSGTGGQTQYF

D gene: NA
V gene: TRBV9
clone size: NA
J gene: TRBJ2-1
CDR3 length: 15
CDR3 DNA: TGTGCCAGCAGCGTAGAGGGGGATTCCTACAATGAGCAGTTCTTC
CDR3 protein: CASSVEGDSYNEQFF

D gene: TRBD2
V gene: TRBV6-5
clone size: NA
J gene: TRBJ2-1
CDR3 length: 14
CDR3 DNA: TGTGCCAGCAGACGGACTAGCGGATCCAATGAGCAGTTCTTC
CDR3 protein: CASRRTSGSNEQFF

D gene: TRBD2
V gene: TRBV11-2
clone size: NA
J gene: TRBJ2-1
CDR3 length: 15
CDR3 DNA: TGTGCCAGCAGCTTCACTAGCGGGAGGGGGAATGAGCAGTTCTTC
CDR3 protein: CASSFTSGRGNEQFF

D gene: TRBD2
V gene: TRBV7-9
clone size: NA
J gene: TRBJ2-7
CDR3 length: 14
CDR3 DNA: TGTGCCAGCAGCCCAGCGGGAGGGCCCTACGAGCAGTACTTC
CDR3 protein: CASSPAGGPYEQYF

D gene: TRBD2
V gene: TRBV6-4
clone size: NA
J gene: TRBJ2-7
CDR3 length: 14
CDR3 DNA: TGTGCCAGCAGTCCGACTAGCGAATCCCACGAGCAGTACTTC
CDR3 protein: CASSPTSESHEQYF

D gene: NA
V gene: TRBV7-3
clone size: few
J gene: TRBJ2-2
CDR3 length: 17
CDR3 DNA: TGTGCCAGCAGCTTATTGGGTGGGGGCTTTGACACCGGGGAGCTGTTTTTT
CDR3 protein: CASSLLGGGFDTGELFF

D gene: NA
V gene: TRBV5-5
clone size: NA
J gene: TRBJ1-3
CDR3 length: 15
CDR3 DNA: TGTGCCAGCAGCCCCTTACTCATCTCTGGAAACACCATATATTTT
CDR3 protein: CASSPLLISGNTIYF

D gene: NA
V gene: TRBV2
clone size: NA
J gene: TRBJ2-5
CDR3 length: 16
CDR3 DNA: TGTGCCAGCAGGCGGATGGGGGGACTTGGGCAAGAGACCCAGTACTTC
CDR3 protein: CASRRMGGLGQETQYF

D gene: TRBD2
V gene: TRBV18
clone size: once
J gene: TRBJ2-7
CDR3 length: 13
CDR3 DNA: TGTGCCAGCTCACCCCCGGGGGGATACGAGCAGTACTTC
CDR3 protein: CASSPPGGYEQYF

D gene: TRBD2
V gene: TRBV2
clone size: NA
J gene: TRBJ2-1
CDR3 length: 14
CDR3 DNA: TGTGCCAGCAGAACAGCGGGAGACTACAATGAGCAGTTCTTC
CDR3 protein: CASRTAGDYNEQFF

D gene: TRBD1
V gene: TRBV5-1
clone size: NA
J gene: TRBJ1-3
CDR3 length: 17
CDR3 DNA: TGCGCCAGCAGCTGGGGAGTAGGGACAGCCTCTGGAAACACCATATATTTT
CDR3 protein: CASSWGVGTASGNTIYF

D gene: TRBD1
V gene: TRBV4-1
clone size: NA
J gene: TRBJ2-5
CDR3 length: 17
CDR3 DNA: TGCGCCAGCAGCCAAGAGCCACGGACAGGCGGAGGAGAGACCCAGTACTTC
CDR3 protein: CASSQEPRTGGGETQYF

D gene: TRBD2
V gene: TRBV27
clone size: once
J gene: TRBJ2-1
CDR3 length: 18
CDR3 DNA: TGTGCCAGCAGTCTTACTCAACTCGCGGGAGCGCCCGGCAATGAGCAGTTCTTC
CDR3 protein: CASSLTQLAGAPGNEQFF

D gene: NA
V gene: TRBV27
clone size: NA
J gene: TRBJ1-3
CDR3 length: 12
CDR3 DNA: TGTGCCGCTATCGACTCTGGAAACACCATATATTTT
CDR3 protein: CAAIDSGNTIYF

D gene: NA
V gene: TRBV28
clone size: NA
J gene: TRBJ1-3
CDR3 length: 15
CDR3 DNA: TGTGCCAGCAGTTTGGTTCAGTCCCATGGAAACACCATATATTTT
CDR3 protein: CASSLVQSHGNTIYF

D gene: TRBD1
V gene: TRBV5-1
clone size: NA
J gene: TRBJ2-1
CDR3 length: 14
CDR3 DNA: TGCGCCAGCAGCGGGGGACAGGAGTACAATGAGCAGTTCTTC
CDR3 protein: CASSGGQEYNEQFF

D gene: NA
V gene: TRBV15
clone size: NA
J gene: TRBJ2-1
CDR3 length: 14
CDR3 DNA: TGTGCCACACACTCAGCGGAGGCCTACAATGAGCAGTTCTTC
CDR3 protein: CATHSAEAYNEQFF

D gene: NA
V gene: TRBV28
clone size: NA
J gene: TRBJ2-7
CDR3 length: 13
CDR3 DNA: TGTGCCAGCAGTTTACCAGGGGCCTACGAGCAGTACTTC
CDR3 protein: CASSLPGAYEQYF

D gene: TRBD1
V gene: TRBV15
clone size: NA
J gene: TRBJ1-5
CDR3 length: 17
CDR3 DNA: TGTGCCACCAGCAAGGATCCGGGACAGGGCAAAAATCAGCCCCAGCATTTT
CDR3 protein: CATSKDPGQGKNQPQHF

D gene: NA
V gene: TRBV19
clone size: NA
J gene: TRBJ1-2
CDR3 length: 12
CDR3 DNA: TGTGCCAGTAGTTCCGGGAACTATGGCTACACCTTC
CDR3 protein: CASSSGNYGYTF

D gene: TRBD1
V gene: TRBV10-3
clone size: once
J gene: TRBJ2-6
CDR3 length: 16
CDR3 DNA: TGTGCCATCAGTGCGACAGGGAGCTCTGGGGCCAACGTCCTGACTTTC
CDR3 protein: CAISATGSSGANVLTF

D gene: NA
V gene: TRBV7-9
clone size: NA
J gene: TRBJ2-7
CDR3 length: 13
CDR3 DNA: TGTTCCAGCGGGCCTGGGACAGTCTACGAGCAGTACTTC
CDR3 protein: CSSGPGTVYEQYF

D gene: NA
V gene: TRBV9
clone size: NA
J gene: TRBJ1-5
CDR3 length: 15
CDR3 DNA: TGTGCCAGCAGCGTAGATCAGGGAAGCAATCAGCCCCAGCATTTT
CDR3 protein: CASSVDQGSNQPQHF

D gene: TRBD1
V gene: TRBV4-3
clone size: NA
J gene: TRBJ2-7
CDR3 length: 15
CDR3 DNA: TGCGCCAGCAGCCAAGTACAGGGGGCGCGATCCGAGCAGTACTTC
CDR3 protein: CASSQVQGARSEQYF

D gene: NA
V gene: TRBV11-2
clone size: NA
J gene: TRBJ1-5
CDR3 length: 14
CDR3 DNA: TGTGCCAGCAGCTTAGATATCCCGGGAGTGCCCCAGCATTTT
CDR3 protein: CASSLDIPGVPQHF

D gene: NA
V gene: TRBV29-1
clone size: NA
J gene: TRBJ2-1
CDR3 length: 11
CDR3 DNA: TGCAGCGTTGAAGAGTATAATGAGCAGTTCTTC
CDR3 protein: CSVEEYNEQFF

D gene: NA
V gene: TRBV5-1
clone size: NA
J gene: TRBJ1-3
CDR3 length: 15
CDR3 DNA: TGCGCCAGCAGTGGAGGCGGGAGCTCTGGAAACACCATATATTTT
CDR3 protein: CASSGGGSSGNTIYF

D gene: TRBD1
V gene: TRBV28
clone size: NA
J gene: TRBJ1-2
CDR3 length: 15
CDR3 DNA: TGTGCCAGCAGGCGACAGGGGACACCTAACTATGGCTACACCTTC
CDR3 protein: CASRRQGTPNYGYTF

D gene: NA
V gene: TRBV19
clone size: NA
J gene: TRBJ1-1
CDR3 length: 13
CDR3 DNA: TGCGCCAGTAAAAGCGGCGTGGTCCCTGAAGCTTTCTTT
CDR3 protein: CASKSGVVPEAFF

D gene: NA
V gene: TRBV7-9
clone size: NA
J gene: TRBJ1-2
CDR3 length: 15
CDR3 DNA: TGTGCCAGCAGCCCATTGGACAGTCCTAACTATGGCTACACCTTC
CDR3 protein: CASSPLDSPNYGYTF